This T cell receptor beta chain was identified in a study of shared clonotypes between healthy human individuals. Study results and caveats: Generally, naive subsets came out with larger estimated richness than memory subsets.

The length of the CDR3 is 15 residues. The V and J ends lost 3 bases and 2 bases respectively, with 12 bases between them. Germline CDR1 and CDR2: MRHNA and SNTAGT. About this clone: Its antigen is currently unknown.

Once extracted for a subset, genomic DNA was divided evenly among several immunoSEQ plates. The table came from immunoSEQ multiplex PCR; TCRdb's copy has only in-frame clones and leaves some out. Among more than 1 million clones listed, around three quarters were seen once. The chain combines TRBV6-4 with TRBJ2-3; possible D gene TRBD2, 6 bases. The sample taken for sequencing was memory CD4+ T cells from PBMCs. Subset of the sample: CD45RA-negative fraction. The clonotype comes from a man aged 18 to 29 in good health. Some clones in this sample may be carry-over from other donors' samples. In DNA, the CDR3 is TGTGCCAGCAGTGAAGGCGGGGCCCTCACAGATACGCAGTATTTT. Its protein is CASSEGGALTDTQYF.